This T cell receptor beta chain was identified in a study of blood T cell repertoires in COVID-19. Overall study: Sources were T cells, B-cell-depleted T cells, or PBMCs; the material itself was cDNA or gDNA.

Clinical history as reported by participants underpinned cohort assignment. This CDR3 spans 15 amino acids. Germline lookup yields CDR1 KGHSH and CDR2 LQKENI. Losses at the gene ends were 0 bases for V and 3 bases for J; bases not matched to a gene: 1. The protocol was immunoSEQ multiplex PCR, while the TCRdb copy is restricted to in-frame clones and leaves out a portion. Among some 250,000 clones, approximately 83% were seen once, and the ten largest hold roughly 3.3%. This sequence originates from a woman in her thirties or forties with acute COVID-19. This chain uses TRBV18 with TRBJ2-1; 8 nucleotides match TRBD1. The sequenced sample was PBMCs or T cells enriched from blood (not recorded which). CDR3 region: CASSPPGQDYNEQFF. The CDR3 DNA reads TGTGCCAGCTCACCACCGGGACAGGACTACAATGAGCAGTTCTTC. Based on the CDR3 plus reference TRBV18 and TRBJ2-1, the full variable domain is NAGVMQNPRHLVRRRGQEARLRCSPMKGHSHVYWYRQLPEEGLKFMVYLQKENIIDESGMPKERFSAEFPKEGPSILRIQQVVRGDSAAYFCASSPPGQDYNEQFFGPGTRLTVL.